The 24 T cell receptor beta chains reported below all come from one sample, sequenced in a study of long-term antiretroviral therapy in people with HIV. This was the immunoSEQ v3.0 assay at survey level. Data came from immunoSEQ multiplex PCR; TCRdb stores just in-frame clones and leaves some out. The data hold 17,000 or so clones, with around 85% observed a single time. This specimen consisted of unsorted PBMCs, obtained less than 1.3 years before starting antiretroviral therapy. These receptors were collected from a man aged 25-40 years with HIV.

This clone was seen once. The genes are TRBV7-3 and TRBJ1-2, with D maybe TRBD1 (6 bases). The V gene's germline CDR1 is SGHTA and CDR2 FQGTGA. The CDR3 length is 17 residues. V lost 2 bases and J lost 5, with 21 bases in between. The CDR3 loop reads CASSLQRAGAQPYGYTF. The CDR3 DNA sequence: TGTGCCAGCAGCTTACAAAGGGCAGGGGCCCAGCCTTATGGCTACACCTTC. Full variable domain (outside the CDR3, taken from reference TRBV7-3 and TRBJ1-2): GAGVSQTPSNKVTEKGKYVELRCDPISGHTALYWYRQSLGQGPEFLIYFQGTGAADDSGLPNDRFFAVRPEGSVSTLKIQRTERGDSAVYLCASSLQRAGAQPYGYTFGSGTRLTVV.

The rearrangement links TRBV9 to TRBJ1-1; D is possibly TRBD1 (5 bases). The germline gives CDR1 SGDLS, CDR2 YYNGEE. The CDR3 loop spans 14 amino acids. Trimming removed 0 bases from V and 3 bases from J, with 9 bases in between. The DNA for the CDR3 is TGTGCCAGCAGCGTAGCAGGGCCGGACACTGAAGCTTTCTTT. Its protein is CASSVAGPDTEAFF.

The J gene is TRBJ2-7, the V gene TRBV28; D is perhaps TRBD1 (6 bases). Germline values: CDR1 MDHEN, CDR2 SYDVKM. The CDR3 runs 15 residues. V gave up 1 base and J gave up 4 bases, with 14 bases separating them. CDR3 nucleotide sequence: TGTGCCAGCAGTTTATCCAGGGGCTACGGGTACGAGCAGTACTTC. Protein: CASSLSRGYGYEQYF. The entire variable domain, with the rest obtained from reference TRBV28 and TRBJ2-7, is as follows: DVKVTQSSRYLVKRTGEKVFLECVQDMDHENMFWYRQDPGLGLRLIYFSYDVKMKEKGDIPEGYSVSREKKERFSLILESASTNQTSMYLCASSLSRGYGYEQYFGPGTRLTVT.

CDR3: CASSLGQGLSYNEQFF. DNA for the CDR3: TGTGCCAGCAGCTTGGGACAGGGGCTCTCCTACAATGAGCAGTTCTTC. The chain couples TRBV5-4 to TRBJ2-1, with 8 bases identical to TRBD1. CDR3 size: 16 residues. V shed 0 bases, J shed 0 bases, and the junction held 2 bases outside the gene matches. Germline-derived CDR1 and CDR2 are SGHNT and YYREEE (reference sequence).

This chain joins TRBV5-1 and TRBJ2-7; TRBD1 aligns across 9 bases. There are 15 residues in the CDR3. The germline gives CDR1 SGHRS, CDR2 YFSETQ. V lost 4 bases, J lost 3 bases, and 8 bases stayed unmatched. The CDR3 sequence: CASSRSGQGVYEQYF. The CDR3 region has the DNA TGCGCCAGCAGCCGGTCGGGACAGGGAGTCTACGAGCAGTACTTC.

This clone was found a few times. Here the CDR3 reads CASSELPGGTGLKYSNQPQHF. CDR3 sequence (DNA): TGTGCCAGCAGTGAACTCCCTGGCGGGACAGGCCTAAAATATAGCAATCAGCCCCAGCATTTT. The V and J genes are TRBV6-1 and TRBJ1-5; 8 bases are a match to TRBD1. Trimming removed 2 bases from V and 0 bases from J; junction bases left unmatched: 18. This CDR3 region has 21 residues. Germline CDR1 is MNHNS and CDR2 is SASEGT.

V gene TRBV19 combines with J gene TRBJ2-7; TRBD1 matches 7 bases. CDR1 is LNHDA and CDR2 is SQIVND in the germline V gene (reference sequence). This CDR3 comprises 14 residues. V trimming: 7 bases; J trimming: 1 base; junction bases outside the gene matches: 7. The CDR3 is CASTRDRNSYEQYF. Written as DNA, the CDR3 is TGTGCCAGTACTAGGGACAGAAATTCCTACGAGCAGTACTTC.

A single count supports this clone. The chain recombines TRBV10-2 with TRBJ1-1; D is possibly TRBD1 (5 bases). The CDR3 contains 12 residues. V was trimmed by 4 bases and J by 10 bases, leaving 13 bases between them. Germline V gene sequence: CDR1 WSHSY, CDR2 SAAADI. The CDR3 is CASSGTNYGAFF. CDR3 nucleotide sequence: TGCGCCAGCAGTGGGACAAATTACGGAGCTTTCTTT.

This clone was seen just once. The rearrangement uses TRBV4-1 and TRBJ2-7; no firm D call. CDR3 length equals 13 residues. Germline CDR1 reads MGHRA; CDR2 reads YSYEKL. Trimming shortened V by 5 bases and J by 3 bases, and 11 bases separated the two germline ends. The CDR3 reads CASSSAENYEQYF. Here the CDR3 DNA reads TGCGCCAGCAGCTCGGCGGAGAACTACGAGCAGTACTTC.

The chain is built from TRBV6-5 and TRBJ1-5; 8 nucleotides line up with TRBD1. Germline V gene lookup returns CDR1 MNHEY and CDR2 SVGAGI. This CDR3 region has 14 residues. V lost 5 bases to trimming and J lost 7 bases; unmatched junction nucleotides: 7. CDR3 in amino acids: CASSPTGARQPQHF. Here the CDR3 DNA reads TGTGCCAGCAGTCCGACAGGGGCTCGGCAGCCCCAGCATTTT.

V is TRBV9 and J is TRBJ1-3, with a weak D call TRBD1 (6 bases). Per germline, CDR1 SGDLS and CDR2 YYNGEE. This CDR3 region has 15 residues. V was clipped by 2 bases and J by 4 bases, with 13 bases between them. The CDR3 spells CASSVSTGWGNTIYF. The CDR3 DNA sequence: TGTGCCAGCAGCGTTTCCACAGGGTGGGGAAACACCATATATTTT.

V usage is TRBV10-3 and J usage is TRBJ2-7; 8 nucleotides line up with TRBD2. Germline CDR1 and CDR2: ENHRY and SYGVKD. This CDR3 is 13 amino acids long. The trim removed 5 bases at V and 7 bases at J, leaving 7 bases unmatched. CDR3 sequence: CAISPRGGREQYF. DNA of the CDR3: TGTGCCATCAGTCCCCGCGGGGGGCGGGAGCAGTACTTC.

The rearrangement joins TRBV27 to TRBJ2-1, with 10 bases that match TRBD1. The CDR3 consists of 15 residues. Germline V CDR1 and CDR2: MNHEY, SMNVEV (reference sequence). V dropped 5 bases and J dropped 7; count of bases not matched to a gene: 8. The CDR3 loop reads CASSPSGQGWNEQFF. Written as DNA, the CDR3 is TGTGCCAGCAGTCCCTCGGGACAGGGGTGGAATGAGCAGTTCTTC.

This clone has more than one count but fewer than ten. The chain has TRBV19 and TRBJ2-2; D gene uncertain. Trimming took 10 bases from V and 6 from J, leaving 12 bases between them. The CDR3 is 12 amino acids. Germline values: CDR1 LNHDA, CDR2 SQIVND (reference sequence). CDR3 region: CATNLDPGELFF. The CDR3 DNA reads as TGTGCCACCAACCTAGATCCCGGGGAGCTGTTTTTT. The full variable domain, in which reference TRBV19 and TRBJ2-2 provide the parts outside the CDR3, is DGGITQSPKYLFRKEGQNVTLSCEQNLNHDAMYWYRQDPGQGLRLIYYSQIVNDFQKGDIAEGYSVSREKKESFPLTVTSAQKNPTAFYLCATNLDPGELFFGEGSRLTVL.

The chain carries TRBV7-9 and TRBJ1-4; TRBD1 matches at 8 bases. Per the germline V gene, CDR1 is SEHNR and CDR2 is FQNEAQ (reference sequence). The CDR3 is made up of 17 amino acids. Trimming took 6 bases from V and 5 from J; bases not matched to a gene: 14. The CDR3 spells CASRLQTGDGLNEKLFF. DNA for the CDR3: TGTGCCAGCAGGCTACAGACAGGGGACGGATTAAATGAAAAACTGTTTTTT.

The DNA of the CDR3 is TGTGCCAACCCGGGGACAGGGGGCTCAGATACGCAGTATTTT. Its translation: CANPGTGGSDTQYF. V is TRBV2 and J is TRBJ2-3, with 12 positions matching TRBD1. The CDR3 has 14 amino acids. CDR1 is SNHLY and CDR2 is FYNNEI in the germline V gene. V shed 10 bases and J 4 bases; nucleotides not matched to a gene: 6.

The chain has TRBV5-4 and TRBJ1-2; 8 bases map to TRBD1. CDR3 length equals 16 residues. V dropped 2 bases and J dropped 7; count of bases not matched to a gene: 13. CDR1 and CDR2 (germline): SGHNT, YYREEE (reference sequence). The CDR3 loop reads CASSLGTGSDIRGYTF. In DNA, the CDR3 is TGTGCCAGCAGCTTAGGGACAGGTTCGGATATACGTGGCTACACCTTC.

This chain connects TRBV6-1 to TRBJ1-2; D is uncertain. Germline CDR1 MNHNS, CDR2 SASEGT. This CDR3 comprises 13 residues. Trimming shortened V by 6 bases and J by 0 bases, and 8 bases separated the two germline ends. The CDR3 sequence: CASRPAANYGYTF. The CDR3 DNA reads as TGTGCCAGCAGGCCAGCAGCTAACTATGGCTACACCTTC.

The chain has TRBV4-3 and TRBJ2-1; D is ambiguous. This CDR3 is built from 16 residues. Trimming removed 1 base from V and 1 base from J, with 11 bases in between. Germline values: CDR1 LGHNA, CDR2 YSLEER. As DNA, the CDR3 is TGCGCCAGCAGCCAAGGACTCTTGGGGTCCTACAATGAGCAGTTCTTC. This translates into CASSQGLLGSYNEQFF.

This clone was seen only a few times. The chain joins TRBV5-4 to TRBJ2-7; tentatively, D is TRBD2 (6 bases). Germline CDR1 and CDR2: SGHNT and YYREEE (reference sequence). Trimming took 7 bases from V and 7 from J, leaving 12 bases between them. The CDR3 contains 11 residues. The CDR3 sequence: CASHPAGEQYF. The DNA of the CDR3 is TGTGCCAGCCACCCCGCGGGGGAGCAGTACTTC.

V usage is TRBV7-2 and J usage is TRBJ1-6; 7 nucleotides agree with TRBD1. The CDR3 is 14 amino acids. The ends lost 6 bases at V and 6 bases at J; junction bases unmatched: 5. Germline CDR1 SGHTA, CDR2 FQGNSA. CDR3 sequence (DNA): TGTGCCAGCAGGTCCGGGACAGCTAATTCACCCCTCCACTTT. Its translation is CASRSGTANSPLHF. Looking up the rest from reference TRBV7-2 and TRBJ1-6 gives the full variable domain: GAGVSQSPSNKVTEKGKDVELRCDPISGHTALYWYRQSLGQGLEFLIYFQGNSAPDKSGLPSDRFSAERTGGSVSTLTIQRTQQEDSAVYLCASRSGTANSPLHFGNGTRLTVT.

The chain combines TRBV6-1 with TRBJ1-1; perhaps TRBD1 as D (5 bases). Germline V lookup: CDR1 MNHNS, CDR2 SASEGT. V was trimmed by 0 bases and J by 7 bases, leaving 12 bases between them. This CDR3 has 14 residues. For the CDR3, the DNA is TGTGCCAGCAGTGAAGCGGGGGGGATTAGTGAAGCTTTCTTT. Translated, it gives CASSEAGGISEAFF.

The chain employs TRBV11-2 and TRBJ1-1; unclear D gene. This CDR3 comprises 14 residues. From germline, CDR1 is SGHAT and CDR2 FQNNGV. V shed 2 bases and J shed 7 bases, with 14 bases lying between them. CDR3 region: CASSLFGVALEAFF. The CDR3 DNA reads as TGTGCCAGCAGCTTATTCGGCGTGGCCCTTGAAGCTTTCTTT.

The rearrangement joins TRBV10-3 to TRBJ1-5; perhaps TRBD1 as D (5 bases). V lost 0 bases, J lost 0 bases, and 12 bases lay in between. Germline CDR1 and CDR2: ENHRY and SYGVKD. This CDR3 is built from 17 residues. CDR3 loop: CAISESGTVDSNQPQHF. DNA for the CDR3: TGTGCCATCAGTGAGTCCGGGACGGTAGATAGCAATCAGCCCCAGCATTTT.